One sample yielded the 19 T cell receptor beta chains listed below, sequenced in a study of blood T cell repertoires in COVID-19 (dated by TCRdb to 2019 to 2021). The method was the immunoSEQ multiplex PCR assay. TCRdb took this table from immuneACCESS and kept in-frame rearrangements with V and J called. Such tables lack part of the clones; where checked against another copy, unresolved V genes explain under half of the gap, and the rest is unexplained. The sample table holds about 60,000 clones, of which 82% were seen once. About 6.2% of the sample goes to the ten largest clones. Sequenced material: peripheral blood. The receptor set was obtained from a man between 60 and 75 years old with acute or convalescent COVID-19.

This sequence joins TRBV7-8 and TRBJ1-2; D perhaps matches TRBD1 (5 bases). Trimming took 5 bases from V and 8 from J, leaving 12 bases between them. The CDR3 is made up of 12 amino acids. CDR1 SGHVS and CDR2 FQNEAQ come from the germline V gene. CDR3 nucleotide sequence: TGTGCCAGCAGCCCCGGGGGGGACGGCTACACCTTC. Translating gives CASSPGGDGYTF.

The V and J genes are TRBV4-1 and TRBJ2-5; possible D gene TRBD2, 5 bases. This CDR3 spans 14 amino acids. In germline, CDR1 is MGHRA, CDR2 YSYEKL. V lost 4 bases and J 5 bases, leaving 14 bases between the germline ends. The CDR3 here is CASSRPEGGETQYF. The CDR3 DNA reads as TGCGCCAGCAGCCGCCCAGAGGGCGGGGAGACCCAGTACTTC.

V gene TRBV5-1 combines with J gene TRBJ1-1, with D uncertain. Germline CDR1 SGHRS, CDR2 YFSETQ. V lost 3 bases and J 2 bases, leaving 11 bases between the germline ends. The CDR3 runs 14 residues. The CDR3 spells CASSWSGLNTEAFF. The CDR3 DNA reads as TGCGCCAGCAGCTGGTCGGGGTTAAACACTGAAGCTTTCTTT.

The V gene is TRBV4-3, the J gene TRBJ1-3; D uncertain. Trimming shortened V by 2 bases and J by 2 bases, and 19 bases separated the two germline ends. The CDR3 has 18 residues. CDR1 is LGHNA and CDR2 is YSLEER in the germline V gene. This CDR3 is CASSQFLLKAGPGNTIYF. In nucleotides, the CDR3 is TGCGCCAGCAGCCAATTTTTATTGAAAGCGGGCCCTGGAAACACCATATATTTT.

This chain links TRBV18 with TRBJ1-1, with 8 bases aligning to TRBD1. The CDR3 runs 16 residues. Germline CDR1 KGHSH, CDR2 LQKENI. V lost 3 bases, J lost 2 bases, and 8 bases stayed unmatched. CDR3: CASSPGQGMDNTEAFF. The CDR3 coding sequence is TGTGCCAGCTCACCCGGACAGGGAATGGACAACACTGAAGCTTTCTTT.

Only a few counts were recorded for this clone. The J gene is TRBJ1-6, the V gene TRBV6-1; TRBD1 aligns across 7 bases. The germline V gene has CDR1 MNHNS and CDR2 SASEGT. The CDR3 covers 15 residues. V lost 5 bases and J lost 7; bases outside the gene matches: 8. The CDR3 sequence is CASSRLGTVNSPLHF. The CDR3 DNA is TGTGCCAGCAGTCGGCTAGGGACAGTGAATTCACCCCTCCACTTT.

This sequence joins TRBV6-5 and TRBJ1-6; D is unresolved. CDR3 size: 14 residues. Per germline, CDR1 MNHEY and CDR2 SVGAGI. V was pared by 8 bases and J by 5 bases, with 13 bases between. The chain's CDR3 is CASGIGGDNSPLHF. CDR3 bases: TGTGCCAGCGGAATCGGCGGCGATAATTCACCCCTCCACTTT.

This clone was seen a single time. V gene TRBV28 combines with J gene TRBJ2-1; 12 bases line up with TRBD2. Germline V gives CDR1 MDHEN, CDR2 SYDVKM. The CDR3 extends over 17 amino acids. V shed 6 bases, J shed 4 bases, and the junction held 10 bases outside the gene matches. The CDR3 DNA follows: TGTGCCAGCAGCGCAGGTCGCCTAGCGGGGGGGTACAATGAGCAGTTCTTC. It codes for CASSAGRLAGGYNEQFF.

The chain has TRBV3-1 (or the pseudogene TRBV3-2) and TRBJ1-2, with unresolved D. Deletions cut 0 bases from V and 4 bases from J, with 6 bases between. CDR1 is LGHDT, CDR2 YNNKEL, per germline (reference sequence). The CDR3 covers 13 residues. For the CDR3, the DNA is TGTGCCAGCAGCCAAGATCAGTTCTATGGCTACACCTTC. This sequence encodes CASSQDQFYGYTF.

The CDR3 sequence is CASSQLRGRAPLDGYTF. The CDR3 DNA is TGTGCCAGCAGCCAACTTCGAGGCAGGGCCCCCTTGGATGGCTACACCTTC. The V and J genes are TRBV14 and TRBJ1-2, with D possibly being TRBD1 (5 bases). In germline, CDR1 is SGHDN, CDR2 FVKESK. This CDR3 comprises 17 residues. The V end was cut by 2 bases, the J end by 6 bases, with 22 bases between.

This sequence joins TRBV25-1 and TRBJ1-3; D is uncertain. CDR3 length: 13 residues. The V end lost 6 bases, the J end lost 4 bases, and 10 bases lay between the germline ends. Germline V lookup: CDR1 MGHDK, CDR2 SYGVNS. The CDR3 bases are TGTGCCAGCAGCCTAGGAGGGGGAAACACCATATATTTT. Amino acid sequence: CASSLGGGNTIYF.

The chain has TRBV11-2 and TRBJ2-7, with 11 bases aligning to TRBD2. This CDR3 comprises 14 residues. V shed 4 bases, J shed 5 bases, and the junction held 4 bases outside the gene matches. The germline V gene encodes CDR1 SGHAT and CDR2 FQNNGV. The CDR3 DNA follows: TGTGCCAGCAGCTCGGGACTAGCGGTCCACGAGCAGTACTTC. The encoded protein is CASSSGLAVHEQYF.

V gene TRBV5-1 combines with J gene TRBJ2-7; 7 nucleotides match TRBD1. The CDR3 is 15 residues long. Germline-derived CDR1 and CDR2 are SGHRS and YFSETQ. V was pared by 4 bases and J by 0 bases, with 7 bases of the junction left unmatched. The CDR3 sequence is CASSATGTVSYEQYF. CDR3 nucleotide sequence: TGCGCCAGCAGCGCGACCGGGACAGTCTCCTACGAGCAGTACTTC.

The chain is built from TRBV7-7 and TRBJ2-7; TRBD2 is a possible D gene (6 bases). CDR3 length: 13 amino acids. CDR1 and CDR2 from the germline V gene are SSHAT and FNYEAQ (reference sequence). Trimming removed 5 bases from V and 3 bases from J, with 11 bases in between. The CDR3 protein is CASSRGTDYEQYV. In DNA form, the CDR3 reads TGTGCCAGCAGCCGCGGGACCGACTACGAGCAGTACGTC.

V usage is TRBV7-2 and J usage is TRBJ2-7; no definite D call. Germline V gene sequence: CDR1 SGHTA, CDR2 FQGNSA. The length of the CDR3 is 13 residues. Trimming left V 1 base short and J 2 bases short, with 6 bases between. The CDR3: CASSLVVTYEQYF. DNA for the CDR3: TGTGCCAGCAGCTTAGTAGTCACCTACGAGCAGTACTTC.

The chain combines TRBV6-5 with TRBJ1-2; D is unclear. The V and J ends lost 8 bases and 4 bases respectively, with 11 bases between them. The germline V gene has CDR1 MNHEY and CDR2 SVGAGI. This CDR3 is 12 amino acids long. This chain's CDR3 is CASRNSAYGYTF. The CDR3 bases are TGTGCCAGCCGCAATAGTGCCTATGGCTACACCTTC.

This clone has more than one count but fewer than ten. The V and J genes are TRBV18 and TRBJ1-2; maybe TRBD1 (6 bases). The CDR3 consists of 16 residues. Germline CDR1 KGHSH, CDR2 LQKENI. Trimming cost V 3 bases and J 0 bases, with 14 bases left between them. CDR3 amino acids: CASSPRRDNSNYGYTF. In nucleotides, the CDR3 is TGTGCCAGCTCACCCCGAAGGGACAACTCTAACTATGGCTACACCTTC.

This chain joins TRBV6-5 and TRBJ2-3, with a weak D call TRBD1 (6 bases). The V and J ends lost 1 base and 6 bases respectively, with 11 bases between them. There are 14 residues in the CDR3. Looked up from germline, CDR1 is MNHEY and CDR2 is SVGAGI. This chain's CDR3 is CASSYLGAADTQYF. CDR3 sequence (DNA): TGTGCCAGCAGTTACTTGGGGGCGGCGGATACGCAGTATTTT.

The count of this clone is one. The chain recombines TRBV5-4 with TRBJ2-5, with TRBD2 identical over 10 bases. V was pared by 0 bases and J by 7 bases, with 12 bases of the junction left unmatched. Germline CDR1 and CDR2: SGHNT and YYREEE (reference sequence). This CDR3 comprises 17 residues. The CDR3 DNA sequence: TGTGCCAGCAGCTTGGGAACGCTAGCGGGGGAGCTCGGGACCCAGTACTTC. Residues: CASSLGTLAGELGTQYF. The full variable domain, with the rest looked up from reference TRBV5-4 and TRBJ2-5, is ETGVTQSPTHLIKTRGQQVTLRCSSQSGHNTVSWYQQALGQGPQFIFQYYREEENGRGNFPPRFSGLQFPNYSSELNVNALELDDSALYLCASSLGTLAGELGTQYFGPGTRLLVL.